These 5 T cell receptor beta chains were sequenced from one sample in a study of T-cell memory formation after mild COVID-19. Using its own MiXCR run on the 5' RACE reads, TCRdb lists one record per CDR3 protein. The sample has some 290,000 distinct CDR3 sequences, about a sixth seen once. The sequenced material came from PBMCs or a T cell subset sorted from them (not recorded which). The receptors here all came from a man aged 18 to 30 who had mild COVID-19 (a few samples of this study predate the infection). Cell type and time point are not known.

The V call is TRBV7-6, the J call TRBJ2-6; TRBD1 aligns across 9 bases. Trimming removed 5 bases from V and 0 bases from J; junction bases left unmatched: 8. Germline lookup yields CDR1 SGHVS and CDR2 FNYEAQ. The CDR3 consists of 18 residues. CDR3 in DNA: TGTGCCAGCAGCGCCGGGACAGGGAGAATCTCTGGGGCCAACGTCCTGACTTTC. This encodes CASSAGTGRISGANVLTF.

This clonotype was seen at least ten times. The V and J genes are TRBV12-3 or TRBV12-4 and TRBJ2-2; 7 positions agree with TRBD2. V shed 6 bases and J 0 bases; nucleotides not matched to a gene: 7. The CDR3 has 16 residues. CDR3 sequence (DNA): TGTGCCAGCAGCCCCATGGCGGGGGCGAACACCGGGGAGCTGTTTTTT. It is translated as CASSPMAGANTGELFF.

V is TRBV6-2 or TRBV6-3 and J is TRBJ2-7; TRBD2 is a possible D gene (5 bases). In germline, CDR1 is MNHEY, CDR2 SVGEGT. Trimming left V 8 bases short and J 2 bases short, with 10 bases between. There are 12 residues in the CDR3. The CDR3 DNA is TGTGCCAGCGCGGGCGGGCCCTACGAGCAGTACGTC. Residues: CASAGGPYEQYV.

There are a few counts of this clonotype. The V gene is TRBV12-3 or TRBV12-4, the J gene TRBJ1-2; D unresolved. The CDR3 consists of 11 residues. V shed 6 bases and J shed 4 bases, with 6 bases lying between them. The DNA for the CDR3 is TGTGCCAGCAGAGGTATCTATGGCTACACCTTC. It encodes CASRGIYGYTF.

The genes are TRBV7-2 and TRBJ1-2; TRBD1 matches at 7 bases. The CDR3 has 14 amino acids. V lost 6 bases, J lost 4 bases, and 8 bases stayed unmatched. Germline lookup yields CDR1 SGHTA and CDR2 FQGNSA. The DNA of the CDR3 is TGTGCCAGCAGGCGAGGGACAGAAAGCTATGGCTACACCTTC. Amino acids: CASRRGTESYGYTF.